This T cell receptor beta chain was obtained from a study of T-cell memory formation after mild COVID-19. The CDR3 is 13 residues long. Germline-derived CDR1 and CDR2 are SGHDT and YYEEEE. The V end lost 1 base, the J end lost 7 bases, and 11 bases lay between the germline ends. Employing constant-segment primers, 5'RACE generated TCR alpha and TCR beta cDNA libraries bearing sample barcodes and UMIs. TCRdb reprocessed the 5' RACE reads via MiXCR and lists one record per CDR3 protein. There are fewer than 300,000 distinct CDR3 sequences in the sample; roughly 18% occur only once, and roughly 23% lies in the top ten. This clonotype has ten or more counts.

The source is a man between 18 and 35 years old who had mild COVID-19 (a few samples of this study predate the infection). Cell type and time point are not known. The sequencing sample was made of PBMCs or a T cell subset sorted from them (not recorded which). The genes are TRBV5-6 and TRBJ2-5; TRBD1 is a possible D gene (7 bases). The CDR3 protein is CASSLWQGGTQYF. In nucleotides, the CDR3 is TGTGCCAGCAGCTTGTGGCAGGGGGGGACCCAGTACTTC.